This paragraph reports one TCR beta chain. Its antigen remains unknown. The sample belongs to a study of a mutant IDH1 vaccine in newly diagnosed glioma. General observations from the study: Across multiple MHC alleles, almost 95% of patients had vaccine-induced responses.

This table comes from immunoSEQ multiplex PCR, and its TCRdb copy is limited to in-frame clones, with some not included. The sample gives approximately 36,000 clones, approximately 78% of which show up once; 7% to 10% is in the top ten. The CDR3 spans 14 residues. V lost 4 bases to trimming and J lost 5 bases; unmatched junction nucleotides: 8. Germline V lookup: CDR1 KGHSH, CDR2 LQKENI. Regarding time point: baseline, week 1 (first vaccination visit). This sample's treatment: pre-vaccination baseline after standard-of-care therapy. Donors had new WHO grade 3 or 4 IDH1-mutant, ATRX-lost astrocytomas. This TCR was recovered from a man in his forties or fifties with glioma. Some clones in this sample may be carry-over from other donors' samples. Sequences were derived from PBMCs, sampled from a glioma patient treated with radiotherapy, temozolomide or both. J is TRBJ2-7 and V is TRBV18; 7 bases align to TRBD1. Written as DNA, the CDR3 is TGTGCCAGCTCACTGGGACAGAATTTCAACGAGCAGTACTTC. Its translation: CASSLGQNFNEQYF.